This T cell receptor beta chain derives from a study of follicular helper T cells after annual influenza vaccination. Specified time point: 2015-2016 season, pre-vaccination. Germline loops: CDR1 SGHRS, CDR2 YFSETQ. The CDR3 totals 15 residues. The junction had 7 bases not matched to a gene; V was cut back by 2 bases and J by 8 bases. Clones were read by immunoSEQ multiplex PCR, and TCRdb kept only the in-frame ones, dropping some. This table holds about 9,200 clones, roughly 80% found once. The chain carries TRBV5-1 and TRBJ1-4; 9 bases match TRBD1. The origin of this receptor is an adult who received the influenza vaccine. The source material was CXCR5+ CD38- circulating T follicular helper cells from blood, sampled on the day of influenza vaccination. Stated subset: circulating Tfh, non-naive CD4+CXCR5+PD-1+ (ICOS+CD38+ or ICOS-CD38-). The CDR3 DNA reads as TGCGCCAGCAGCTTCTTAGGACAGGGGCTCGAAAAACTGTTTTTT. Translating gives CASSFLGQGLEKLFF.